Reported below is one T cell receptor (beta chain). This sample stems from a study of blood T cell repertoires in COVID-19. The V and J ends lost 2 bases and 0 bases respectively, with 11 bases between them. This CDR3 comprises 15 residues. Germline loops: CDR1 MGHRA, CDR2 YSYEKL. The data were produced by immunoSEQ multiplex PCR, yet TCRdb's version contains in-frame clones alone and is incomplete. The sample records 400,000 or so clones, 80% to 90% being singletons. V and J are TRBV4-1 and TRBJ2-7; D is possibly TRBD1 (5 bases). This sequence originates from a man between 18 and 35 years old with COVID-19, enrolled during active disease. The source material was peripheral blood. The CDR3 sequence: CASSQQVRASYEQYF. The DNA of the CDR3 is TGCGCCAGCAGCCAACAAGTCAGGGCCTCCTACGAGCAGTACTTC.